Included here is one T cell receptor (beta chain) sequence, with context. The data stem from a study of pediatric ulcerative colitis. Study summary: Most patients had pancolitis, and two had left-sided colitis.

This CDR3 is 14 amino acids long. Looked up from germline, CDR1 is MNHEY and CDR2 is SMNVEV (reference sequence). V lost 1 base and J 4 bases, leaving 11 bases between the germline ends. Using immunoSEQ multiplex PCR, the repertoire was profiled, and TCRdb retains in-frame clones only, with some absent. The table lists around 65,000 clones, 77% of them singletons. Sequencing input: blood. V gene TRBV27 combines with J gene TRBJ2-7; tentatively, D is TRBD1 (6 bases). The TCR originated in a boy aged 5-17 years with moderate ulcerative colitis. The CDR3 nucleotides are TGTGCCAGCAGTTTATTAGGGGGAGTATACGAGCAGTACTTC. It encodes CASSLLGGVYEQYF.